These 20 T cell receptor beta chains share one sample of origin, sequenced in a study of cytomegalovirus exposure and HLA in healthy donors. PCR employed 60 Vbeta and 13 Jbeta primers. Measured with immunoSEQ multiplex PCR; TCRdb has only the in-frame clones, and not every one. The sample carries 150,000 to 200,000 clones, 75% recorded once. Sequencing input: PBMCs. Receptor source: a woman between 35 and 50 years old in good health and CMV-seropositive.

This clone was observed a handful of times. This chain links TRBV5-4 with TRBJ2-1, with a tentative D call TRBD2 (5 bases). Trimming removed 4 bases at V and 5 bases at J, with 7 bases between. CDR3 length: 12 amino acids. Germline V lookup: CDR1 SGHNT, CDR2 YYREEE (reference sequence). CDR3 in amino acids: CASSQRDNEQFF. In DNA, the CDR3 is TGTGCCAGCAGCCAGAGGGACAATGAGCAGTTCTTC. The entire variable domain, with the rest obtained from reference TRBV5-4 and TRBJ2-1, is as follows: ETGVTQSPTHLIKTRGQQVTLRCSSQSGHNTVSWYQQALGQGPQFIFQYYREEENGRGNFPPRFSGLQFPNYSSELNVNALELDDSALYLCASSQRDNEQFFGPGTRLTVL.

This sequence joins TRBV4-2 and TRBJ2-1; 12 nucleotides match TRBD2. With V trimmed by 1 base and J by 4 bases, 11 bases remained unmatched. Germline V gene sequence: CDR1 LGHNA, CDR2 YNFKEQ. This CDR3 has 19 amino acids. CDR3 loop: CASSQVVARTSGEYNEQFF. In nucleotides, the CDR3 is TGTGCCAGCAGCCAAGTTGTCGCAAGGACTAGCGGGGAGTACAATGAGCAGTTCTTC.

The chain uses TRBV28 and TRBJ2-2; perhaps TRBD1 as D (5 bases). CDR3 length: 15 amino acids. Germline CDR1 is MDHEN and CDR2 is SYDVKM. With 6 bases removed from V and 2 bases from J, the gap between germline ends came to 13 bases. The CDR3 protein is CASSPPTDNTGELFF. The DNA for the CDR3 is TGTGCCAGCAGCCCACCGACAGATAACACCGGGGAGCTGTTTTTT.

The chain combines TRBV19 with TRBJ2-3; TRBD2 matches 7 bases. The V gene's germline CDR1 is LNHDA and CDR2 SQIVND (reference sequence). V trimming: 7 bases; J trimming: 0 bases; junction bases outside the gene matches: 13. This CDR3 spans 17 amino acids. CDR3 sequence: CASTPRRSSGSTDTQYF. CDR3 bases: TGTGCCAGTACCCCCAGGAGGAGTAGCGGGAGCACAGATACGCAGTATTTT.

The CDR3, as DNA: TGCGCCAGCAGCCAAGTGGGGCGTGTGGGTGAGCAGTTCTTC. Amino acid sequence: CASSQVGRVGEQFF. The V and J genes are TRBV4-3 and TRBJ2-1; D is possibly TRBD1 (5 bases). This CDR3 has 14 amino acids. Germline values: CDR1 LGHNA, CDR2 YSLEER. V was pared by 1 base and J by 9 bases, with 13 bases between.

This clone was detected a few times. The chain joins TRBV5-8 to TRBJ1-2; no clear D. Trimming cost V 2 bases and J 4 bases, with 6 bases left between them. Germline lookup yields CDR1 SGHTS and CDR2 YDEGEE. CDR3 length equals 12 residues. The CDR3 here is CASSFEVYGYTF. The CDR3 DNA reads TGTGCCAGCAGCTTTGAGGTCTATGGCTACACCTTC.

The chain joins TRBV11-2 to TRBJ2-1; 12 nucleotides line up with TRBD2. CDR1 is SGHAT and CDR2 is FQNNGV in the germline V gene. V lost 3 bases and J lost 8; bases outside the gene matches: 11. This CDR3 spans 17 amino acids. CDR3 loop: CASSFPGGLAGGDEQFF. The CDR3 bases are TGTGCCAGCAGCTTCCCCGGGGGACTAGCGGGTGGGGATGAGCAGTTCTTC.

In regard to this clone: An end of the junction does not agree with germline; a read error may underlie this. The chain employs TRBV2 and TRBJ2-2; maybe TRBD2 (5 bases). Germline V gives CDR1 SNHLY, CDR2 FYNNEI. The CDR3 contains 15 residues. Here the CDR3 DNA reads TGTGCCAGCAGTGAGCGGCTAAGGAGCACCGGGGAGCTGTCTTTT. Encoded protein: CASSERLRSTGELSF.

This clone was counted between two and nine times. V gene TRBV29-1 combines with J gene TRBJ2-3; D may be TRBD2 (5 bases). CDR1 SQVTM and CDR2 ANQGSEA come from the germline V gene. This CDR3 has 13 residues. The V gene lost 4 bases and the J gene lost 5 bases, with 13 bases spanning the gap. The DNA of the CDR3 is TGCAGCGTTGTTAAGGGAGCTGTAGATACGCAGTATTTT. Protein product: CSVVKGAVDTQYF.

This clone was detected once. The chain is built from TRBV5-4 and TRBJ2-1; D is ambiguous. V was cut by 4 bases and J by 6 bases, with 14 bases left in between. CDR1 SGHNT and CDR2 YYREEE come from the germline V gene (reference sequence). The CDR3 runs 14 residues. CDR3 residues: CASSLPTPPNEQFF. CDR3 nucleotides: TGTGCCAGCAGCCTACCTACTCCACCCAATGAGCAGTTCTTC.

The chain employs TRBV30 and TRBJ2-3; D is possibly TRBD2 (5 bases). The CDR3 covers 14 residues. CDR1 is GTSNPN, CDR2 SVGIG, per germline (reference sequence). V dropped 4 bases and J dropped 7 bases, with 18 bases sitting between them. CDR3 nucleotide sequence: TGTGCCTGGAATCGGCTAGCAGTCGAGAATACGCAGTATTTT. Amino acids: CAWNRLAVENTQYF.

This clone was detected a few times. This sequence joins TRBV5-1 and TRBJ1-1, with D unclear. Trimming left V 6 bases short and J 6 bases short, with 21 bases between. From germline, CDR1 is SGHRS and CDR2 YFSETQ. The CDR3 totals 15 residues. CDR3 DNA sequence: TGCGCCAGCAAGGAGGGCCCAGGTGAGGCCTCTGAAGCTTTCTTT. It codes for CASKEGPGEASEAFF.

As regards this clone: It is likely a read error, because the conserved phenylalanine at the end of the CDR3 is missing. No DNA is shown, since the ends of the CDR3 on it are uncertain; the CDR3 is the one TCRdb lists. This CDR3 is CASSSLLQGLPKG. V usage is TRBV6-5 and J usage is TRBJ2-7; whether TRBD2, the table's D call, matches the DNA was not checked. The CDR3 has 13 amino acids, counting both end residues. Looked up from germline, CDR1 is MNHEY and CDR2 is SVGAGI.

This chain links TRBV5-1 with TRBJ2-1; tentatively, D is TRBD1 (6 bases). CDR1 is SGHRS and CDR2 is YFSETQ in the germline V gene. V was clipped by 6 bases and J by 3 bases, with 13 bases between them. This CDR3 contains 14 residues. CDR3 sequence (DNA): TGCGCCAGCACAGGGGAAGGGGACTACAATGAGCAGTTCTTC. The encoded protein is CASTGEGDYNEQFF.

The chain is built from TRBV5-8 and TRBJ1-2; D not certain. The germline V and J ends were trimmed by 0 bases and 6 bases, with 12 bases remaining between them. Germline assignment: CDR1 SGHTS and CDR2 YDEGEE. The length of the CDR3 is 14 residues. The CDR3 DNA reads as TGTGCCAGCAGCTTGGGAGGGTTCGGTGATGGCTACACCTTC. Its translation is CASSLGGFGDGYTF. The full variable domain, rest sourced from reference TRBV5-8 and TRBJ1-2, is EAGVTQSPTHLIKTRGQQATLRCSPISGHTSVYWYQQALGLGLQFLLWYDEGEERNRGNFPPRFSGRQFPNYSSELNVNALELEDSALYLCASSLGGFGDGYTFGSGTRLTVV.

Of note for this clone: One junction end disagrees with the germline gene, perhaps due to a read error. The chain uses TRBV5-1 and TRBJ2-2, with 8 bases fitting TRBD1. CDR3 length: 17 amino acids. Per germline, CDR1 SGHRS and CDR2 YFSETQ. Here the CDR3 reads CASSLGWTGTNAGELFF. The CDR3 DNA follows: TGCGCCAGCAGCTTGGGGTGGACAGGGACGAACGCCGGGGAGCTGTTTTTT.

The chain joins TRBV6-5 to TRBJ2-7; D is possibly TRBD2 (6 bases). This CDR3 comprises 13 residues. Germline V CDR1 and CDR2: MNHEY, SVGAGI. V lost 3 bases and J lost 7, with 13 bases in between. The CDR3: CASSYTLAREQYF. The CDR3 coding sequence is TGTGCCAGCAGTTATACACTAGCAAGAGAGCAGTACTTC.

This chain joins TRBV6-6 and TRBJ1-3; TRBD1 aligns across 7 bases. CDR3 size: 16 residues. Looked up from germline, CDR1 is MNHNY and CDR2 is SVGAGI (reference sequence). Trimming at V came to 4 bases and at J to 4 bases, leaving 10 bases not matched to a gene. The CDR3 here is CASSLSHRGRGNTIYF. CDR3 in DNA: TGTGCCAGCAGTTTAAGTCACAGGGGTAGAGGAAACACCATATATTTT.

The table lists this clone with a few counts. The gene calls are TRBV15 and TRBJ1-6; D is unclear. The CDR3 consists of 14 residues. Between the trimmed V and J ends, which lost 0 bases and 4 bases, there was a span of 4 bases. Germline values: CDR1 LNHNV, CDR2 YYDKDF (reference sequence). For the CDR3, the DNA is TGTGCCACCAGCAGAGACGTTTATAATTCACCCCTCCACTTT. Its protein product is CATSRDVYNSPLHF.

This chain joins TRBV10-1 and TRBJ2-3, with D perhaps TRBD2 (5 bases). CDR3 length: 14 residues. V was shortened by 5 bases and J by 2 bases, with 11 bases between the two germline ends. The germline V gene encodes CDR1 WNHNN and CDR2 SYGVQD (reference sequence). The CDR3 DNA reads TGCGCCAGCAGTCCGGGATGGAACACAGATACGCAGTATTTT. Its translation is CASSPGWNTDTQYF.